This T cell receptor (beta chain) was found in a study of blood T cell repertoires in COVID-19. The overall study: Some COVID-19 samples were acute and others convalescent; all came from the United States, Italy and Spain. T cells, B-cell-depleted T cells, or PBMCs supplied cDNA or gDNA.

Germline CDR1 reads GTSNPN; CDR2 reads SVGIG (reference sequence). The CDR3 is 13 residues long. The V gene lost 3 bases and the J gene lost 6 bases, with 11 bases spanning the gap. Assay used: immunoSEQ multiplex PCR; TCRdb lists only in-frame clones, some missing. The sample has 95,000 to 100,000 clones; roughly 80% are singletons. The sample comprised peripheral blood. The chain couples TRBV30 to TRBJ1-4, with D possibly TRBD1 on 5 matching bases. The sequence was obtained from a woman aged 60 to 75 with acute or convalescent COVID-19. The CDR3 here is CAWSGQGDEKLFF. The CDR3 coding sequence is TGTGCCTGGAGCGGTCAGGGTGATGAAAAACTGTTTTTT.